This T cell receptor beta chain is from a study of CXCR3-negative and CXCR3-positive naive CD8 T cells. Turning to the study itself: The TRB read total, some 150 million, broke down to about 1.5 +/- 0.3 million reads per library. Study-wide results and caveats: Naive cells with CXCR3 showed TRB CDR3s that were more hydrophobic than those in CXCR3-negative naive cells. No difference in surface CD5 was seen between naive subsets, and TCR strength was inferred from TRB CDR3 properties.

Researchers prepared the TRB cDNA libraries using 5' RACE with UMI labels. TCRdb reprocessed the 5' RACE reads and keeps a single row for each CDR3 protein, giving no DNA. The specimen's table records more than 100,000 distinct CDR3 sequences. Sorts that each held around 300,000 cells were run in triplicate for every CD8+ T cell subset. Naive CD8+ T cells were CD45RO-CCR7+CD27+CD95-. As to this clonotype: The target antigen is unknown.

This clonotype was obtained from a human donor in good health. Some clones in this sample may be carry-over from other donors' samples. The sample comprised naive CXCR3+ CD8+ T cells from blood. This sample's subset: CD45RO-CCR7+CD27+CD95- naive CD8+ T cells expressing CXCR3 (TNR3+).

This CDR3 is CSARQTGQETQYF. The V gene is TRBV20-1, the J gene TRBJ2-5; TCRdb outputs TRBD1, but without DNA this stays unchecked. This CDR3 has 13 amino acids. Per the germline V gene, CDR1 is DFQATT and CDR2 is SNEGSKA (reference sequence).